The clone carrying this TCR beta chain appeared a single time. The CDR3 has 15 amino acids. Germline V gives CDR1 MNHEY, CDR2 SVGAGI. The V and J ends lost 6 bases and 6 bases, in that order; junction bases with no gene match: 8. As handled by the study authors: Estimates of nucleated cell counts were drawn from the amplification of reference gene primers. Only in-frame clones appear in the TCRdb table, and some are missing; sequencing was by immunoSEQ multiplex PCR. The V and J calls and clone size are taken from that table; D and trimming were inferred from the DNA. The sample holds about 210,000 clones; 88% are singletons and the top ten take 1.5%. These data come from a study of blood T cell repertoires in COVID-19.

The chain joins TRBV6-5 to TRBJ1-5, with 10 bases lining up with TRBD1. Sequenced: peripheral blood. The receptor comes from a man younger than 35 with active or convalescent COVID-19. Here the CDR3 reads CASRPDRGNFQPQHF. The CDR3 DNA follows: TGTGCCAGCAGACCGGACAGGGGGAATTTTCAGCCCCAGCATTTT.